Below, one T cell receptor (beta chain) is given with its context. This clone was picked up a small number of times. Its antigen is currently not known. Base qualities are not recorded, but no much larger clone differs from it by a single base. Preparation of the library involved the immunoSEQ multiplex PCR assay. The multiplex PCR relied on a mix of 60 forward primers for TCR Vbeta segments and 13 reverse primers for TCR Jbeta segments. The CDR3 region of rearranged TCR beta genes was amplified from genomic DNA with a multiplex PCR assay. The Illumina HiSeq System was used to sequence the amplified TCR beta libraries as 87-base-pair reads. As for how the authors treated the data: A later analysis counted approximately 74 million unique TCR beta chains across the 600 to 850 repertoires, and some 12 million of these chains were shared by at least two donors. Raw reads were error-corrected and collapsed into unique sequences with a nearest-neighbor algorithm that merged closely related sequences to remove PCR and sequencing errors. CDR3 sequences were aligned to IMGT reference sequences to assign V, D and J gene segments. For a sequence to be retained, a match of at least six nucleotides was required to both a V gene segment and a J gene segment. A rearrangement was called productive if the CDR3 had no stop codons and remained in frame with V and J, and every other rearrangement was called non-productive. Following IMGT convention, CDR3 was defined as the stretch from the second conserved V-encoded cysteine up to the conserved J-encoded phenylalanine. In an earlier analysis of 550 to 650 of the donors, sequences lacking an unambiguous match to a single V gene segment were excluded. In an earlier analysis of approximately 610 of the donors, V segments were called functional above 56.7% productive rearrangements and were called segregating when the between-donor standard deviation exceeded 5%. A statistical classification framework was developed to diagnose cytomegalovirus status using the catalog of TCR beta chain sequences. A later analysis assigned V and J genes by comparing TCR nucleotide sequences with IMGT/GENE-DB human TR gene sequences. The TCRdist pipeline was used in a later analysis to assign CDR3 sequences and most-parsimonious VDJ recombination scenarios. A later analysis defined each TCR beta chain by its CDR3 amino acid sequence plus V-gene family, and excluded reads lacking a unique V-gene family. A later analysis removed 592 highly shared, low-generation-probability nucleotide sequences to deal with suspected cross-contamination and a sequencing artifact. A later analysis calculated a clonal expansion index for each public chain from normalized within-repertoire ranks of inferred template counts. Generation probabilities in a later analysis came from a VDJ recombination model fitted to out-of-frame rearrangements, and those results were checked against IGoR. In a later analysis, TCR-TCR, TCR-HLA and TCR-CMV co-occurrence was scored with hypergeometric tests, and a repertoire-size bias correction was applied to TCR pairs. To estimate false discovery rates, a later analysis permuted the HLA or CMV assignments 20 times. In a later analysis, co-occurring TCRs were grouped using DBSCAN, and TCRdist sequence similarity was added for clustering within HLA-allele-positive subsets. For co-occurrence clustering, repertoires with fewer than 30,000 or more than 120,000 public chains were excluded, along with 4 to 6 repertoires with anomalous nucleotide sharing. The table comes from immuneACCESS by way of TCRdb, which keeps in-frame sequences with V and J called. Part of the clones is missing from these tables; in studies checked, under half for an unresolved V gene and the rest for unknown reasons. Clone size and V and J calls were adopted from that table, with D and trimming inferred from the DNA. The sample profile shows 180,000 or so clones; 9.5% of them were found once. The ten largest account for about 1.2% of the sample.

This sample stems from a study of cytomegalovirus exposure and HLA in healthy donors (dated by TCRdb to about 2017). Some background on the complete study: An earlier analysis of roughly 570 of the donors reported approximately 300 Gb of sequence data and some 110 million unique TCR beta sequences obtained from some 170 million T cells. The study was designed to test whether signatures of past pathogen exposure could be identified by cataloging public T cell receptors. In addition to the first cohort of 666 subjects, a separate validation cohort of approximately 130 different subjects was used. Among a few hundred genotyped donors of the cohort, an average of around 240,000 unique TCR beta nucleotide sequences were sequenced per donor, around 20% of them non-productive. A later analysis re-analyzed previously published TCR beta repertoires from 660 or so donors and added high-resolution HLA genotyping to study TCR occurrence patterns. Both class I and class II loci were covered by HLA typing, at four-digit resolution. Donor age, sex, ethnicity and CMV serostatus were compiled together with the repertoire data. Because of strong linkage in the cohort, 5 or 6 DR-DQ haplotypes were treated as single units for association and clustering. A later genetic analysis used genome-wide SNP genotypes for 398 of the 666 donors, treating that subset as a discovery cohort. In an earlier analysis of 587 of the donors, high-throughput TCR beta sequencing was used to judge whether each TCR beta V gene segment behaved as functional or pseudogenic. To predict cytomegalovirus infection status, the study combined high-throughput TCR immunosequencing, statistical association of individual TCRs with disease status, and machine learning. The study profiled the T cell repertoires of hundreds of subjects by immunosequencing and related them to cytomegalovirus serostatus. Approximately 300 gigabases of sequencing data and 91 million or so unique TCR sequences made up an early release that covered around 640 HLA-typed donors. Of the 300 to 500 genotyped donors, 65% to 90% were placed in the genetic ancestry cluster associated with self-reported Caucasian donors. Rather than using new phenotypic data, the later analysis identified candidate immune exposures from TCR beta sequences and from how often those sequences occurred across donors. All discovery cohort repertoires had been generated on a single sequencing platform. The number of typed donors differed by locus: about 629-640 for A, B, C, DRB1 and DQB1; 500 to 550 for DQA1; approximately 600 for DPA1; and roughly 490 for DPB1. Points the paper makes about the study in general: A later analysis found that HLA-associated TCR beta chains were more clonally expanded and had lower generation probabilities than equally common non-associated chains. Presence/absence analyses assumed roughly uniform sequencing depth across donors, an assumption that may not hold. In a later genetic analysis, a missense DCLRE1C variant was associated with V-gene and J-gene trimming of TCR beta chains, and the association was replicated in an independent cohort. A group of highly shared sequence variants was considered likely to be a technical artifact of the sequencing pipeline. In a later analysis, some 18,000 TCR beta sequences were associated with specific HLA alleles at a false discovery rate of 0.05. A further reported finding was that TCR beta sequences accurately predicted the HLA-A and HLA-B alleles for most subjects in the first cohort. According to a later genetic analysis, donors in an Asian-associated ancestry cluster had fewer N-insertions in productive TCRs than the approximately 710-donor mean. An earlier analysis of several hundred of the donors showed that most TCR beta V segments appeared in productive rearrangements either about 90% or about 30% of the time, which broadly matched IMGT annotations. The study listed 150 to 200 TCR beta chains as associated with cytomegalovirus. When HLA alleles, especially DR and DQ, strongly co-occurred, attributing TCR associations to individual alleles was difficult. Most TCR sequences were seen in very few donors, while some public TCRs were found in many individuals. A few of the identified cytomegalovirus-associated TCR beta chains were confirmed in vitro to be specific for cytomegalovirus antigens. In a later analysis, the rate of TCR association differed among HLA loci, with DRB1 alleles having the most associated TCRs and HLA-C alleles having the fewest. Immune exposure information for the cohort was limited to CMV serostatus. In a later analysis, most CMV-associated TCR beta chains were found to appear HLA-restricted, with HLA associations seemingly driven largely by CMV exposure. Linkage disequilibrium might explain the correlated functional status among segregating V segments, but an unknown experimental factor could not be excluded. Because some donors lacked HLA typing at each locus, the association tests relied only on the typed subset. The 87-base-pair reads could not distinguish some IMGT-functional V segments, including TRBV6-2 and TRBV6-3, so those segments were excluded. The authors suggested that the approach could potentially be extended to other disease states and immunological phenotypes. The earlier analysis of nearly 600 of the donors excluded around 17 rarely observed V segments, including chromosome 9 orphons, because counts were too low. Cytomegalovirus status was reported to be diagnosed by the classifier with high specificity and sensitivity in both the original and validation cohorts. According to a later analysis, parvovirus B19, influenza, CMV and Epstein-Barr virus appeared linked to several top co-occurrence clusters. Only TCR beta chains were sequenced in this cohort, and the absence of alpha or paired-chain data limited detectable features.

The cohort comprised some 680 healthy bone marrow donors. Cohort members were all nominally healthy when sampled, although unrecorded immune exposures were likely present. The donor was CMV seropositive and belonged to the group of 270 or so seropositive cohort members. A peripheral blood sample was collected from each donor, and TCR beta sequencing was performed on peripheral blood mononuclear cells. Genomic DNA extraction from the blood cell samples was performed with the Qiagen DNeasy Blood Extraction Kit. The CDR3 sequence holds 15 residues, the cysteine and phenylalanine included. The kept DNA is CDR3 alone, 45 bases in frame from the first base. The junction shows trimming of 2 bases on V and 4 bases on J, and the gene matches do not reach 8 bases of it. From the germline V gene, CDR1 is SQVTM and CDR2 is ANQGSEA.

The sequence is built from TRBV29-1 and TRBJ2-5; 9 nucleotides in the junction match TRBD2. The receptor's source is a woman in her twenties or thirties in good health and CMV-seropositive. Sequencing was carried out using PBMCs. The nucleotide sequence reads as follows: TGCAGCGTTGAACCGCGGACTAGCGTCCGAGAGACCCAGTACTTC. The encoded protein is CSVEPRTSVRETQYF.